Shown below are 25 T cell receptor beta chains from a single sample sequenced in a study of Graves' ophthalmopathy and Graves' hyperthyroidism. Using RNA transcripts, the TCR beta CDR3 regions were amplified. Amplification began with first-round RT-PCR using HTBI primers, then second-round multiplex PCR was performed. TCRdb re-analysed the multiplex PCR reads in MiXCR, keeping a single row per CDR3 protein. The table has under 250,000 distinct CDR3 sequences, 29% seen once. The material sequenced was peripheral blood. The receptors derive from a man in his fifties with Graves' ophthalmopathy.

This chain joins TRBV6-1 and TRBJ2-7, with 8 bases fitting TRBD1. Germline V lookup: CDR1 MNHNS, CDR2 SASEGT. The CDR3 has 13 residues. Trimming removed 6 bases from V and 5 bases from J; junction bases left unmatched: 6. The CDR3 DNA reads TGTGCCAGCAGCCCCCCAGGGGGCCACGAGCAGTACTTC. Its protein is CASSPPGGHEQYF.

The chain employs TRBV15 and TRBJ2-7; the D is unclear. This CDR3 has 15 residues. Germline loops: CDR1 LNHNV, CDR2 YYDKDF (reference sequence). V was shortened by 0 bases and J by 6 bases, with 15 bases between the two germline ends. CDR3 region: CATSRDVDQVREQYF. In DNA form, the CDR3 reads TGTGCCACCAGCAGAGACGTGGACCAGGTTCGCGAGCAGTACTTC. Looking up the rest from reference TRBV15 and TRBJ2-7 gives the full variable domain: DAMVIQNPRYQVTQFGKPVTLSCSQTLNHNVMYWYQQKSSQAPKLLFHYYDKDFNNEADTPDNFQSRRPNTSFCFLDIRSPGLGDTAMYLCATSRDVDQVREQYFGPGTRLTVT.

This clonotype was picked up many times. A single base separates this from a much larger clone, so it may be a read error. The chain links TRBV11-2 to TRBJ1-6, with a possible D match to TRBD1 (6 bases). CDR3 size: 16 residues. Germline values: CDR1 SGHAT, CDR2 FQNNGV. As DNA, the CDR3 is TGTGCCAGCAGCGCCAGGAGCGGGGGGCAGGTCTCACCCCCCCACTTT. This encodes CASSARSGGQVSPPHF.

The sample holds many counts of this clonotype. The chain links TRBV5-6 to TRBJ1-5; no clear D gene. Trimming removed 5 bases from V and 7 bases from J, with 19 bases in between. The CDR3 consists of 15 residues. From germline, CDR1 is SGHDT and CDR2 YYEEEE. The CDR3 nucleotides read TGTGCCAGCAGTTCCCGACGTGGGGAACGACAGCCCCAGCATTTT. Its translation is CASSSRRGERQPQHF.

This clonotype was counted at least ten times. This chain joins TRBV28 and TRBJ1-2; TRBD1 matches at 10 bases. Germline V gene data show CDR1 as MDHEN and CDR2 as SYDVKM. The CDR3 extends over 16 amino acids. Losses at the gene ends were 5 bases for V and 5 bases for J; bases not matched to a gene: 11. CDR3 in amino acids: CASSHLDRGRRYGYTF. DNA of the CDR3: TGTGCCAGCAGTCACCTTGACAGGGGGCGCCGGTATGGCTACACCTTC.

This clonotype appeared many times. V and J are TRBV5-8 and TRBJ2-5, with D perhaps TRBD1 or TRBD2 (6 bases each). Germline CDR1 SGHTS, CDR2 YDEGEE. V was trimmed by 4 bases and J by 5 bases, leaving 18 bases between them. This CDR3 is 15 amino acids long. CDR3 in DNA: TGTGCCAGCAGCCTCGCCGGGGGCGCAAGGGAGACCCAGTACTTC. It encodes CASSLAGGARETQYF.

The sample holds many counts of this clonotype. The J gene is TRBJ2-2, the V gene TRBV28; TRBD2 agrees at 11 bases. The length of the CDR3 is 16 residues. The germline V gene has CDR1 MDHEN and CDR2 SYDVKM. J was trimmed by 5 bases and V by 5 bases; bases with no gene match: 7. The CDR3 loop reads CASSPMTSGITGELFF. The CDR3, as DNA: TGTGCCAGCAGTCCGATGACTAGCGGGATTACCGGGGAGCTGTTTTTT.

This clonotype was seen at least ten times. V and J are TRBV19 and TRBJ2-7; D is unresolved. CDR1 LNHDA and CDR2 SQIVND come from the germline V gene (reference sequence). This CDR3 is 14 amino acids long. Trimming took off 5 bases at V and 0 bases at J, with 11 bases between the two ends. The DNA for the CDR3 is TGTGCCAGTAGTGTACAGATGAGCTCCTACGAGCAGTACTTC. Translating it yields CASSVQMSSYEQYF.

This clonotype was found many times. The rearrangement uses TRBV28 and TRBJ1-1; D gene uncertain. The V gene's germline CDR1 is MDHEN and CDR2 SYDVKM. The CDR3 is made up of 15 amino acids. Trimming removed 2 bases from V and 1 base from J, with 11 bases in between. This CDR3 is CASSLTGKGNTEAFF. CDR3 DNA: TGTGCCAGCAGTTTAACCGGGAAAGGGAACACTGAAGCTTTCTTT.

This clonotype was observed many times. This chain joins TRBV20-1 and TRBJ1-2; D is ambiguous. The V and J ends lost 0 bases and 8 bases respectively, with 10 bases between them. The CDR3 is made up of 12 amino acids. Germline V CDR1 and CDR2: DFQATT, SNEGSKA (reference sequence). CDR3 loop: CSARDLGIGYTF. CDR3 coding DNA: TGCAGTGCTAGAGACCTGGGGATCGGCTACACCTTC.

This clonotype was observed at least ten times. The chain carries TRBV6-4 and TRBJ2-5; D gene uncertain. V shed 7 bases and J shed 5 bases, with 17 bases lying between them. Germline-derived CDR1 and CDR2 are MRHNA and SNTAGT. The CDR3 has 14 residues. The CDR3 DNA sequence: TGTGCCAGCACTCGACCCGGGTGGGTGGAGACCCAGTACTTC. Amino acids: CASTRPGWVETQYF.

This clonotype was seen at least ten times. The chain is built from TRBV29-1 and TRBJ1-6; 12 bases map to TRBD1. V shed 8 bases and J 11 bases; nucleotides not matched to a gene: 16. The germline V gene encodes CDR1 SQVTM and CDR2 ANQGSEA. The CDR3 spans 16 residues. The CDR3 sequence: CSHAWDRGRLRTPLHF. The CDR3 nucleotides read TGCAGCCATGCGTGGGACAGGGGGCGCCTACGTACACCCCTCCACTTT.

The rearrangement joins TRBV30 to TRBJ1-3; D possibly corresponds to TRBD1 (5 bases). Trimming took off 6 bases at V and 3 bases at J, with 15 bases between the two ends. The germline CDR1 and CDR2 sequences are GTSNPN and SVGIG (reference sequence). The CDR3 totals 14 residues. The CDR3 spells CACRIGGLGNTIYF. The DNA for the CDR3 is TGTGCCTGTCGGATTGGGGGTCTTGGAAACACCATATATTTT.

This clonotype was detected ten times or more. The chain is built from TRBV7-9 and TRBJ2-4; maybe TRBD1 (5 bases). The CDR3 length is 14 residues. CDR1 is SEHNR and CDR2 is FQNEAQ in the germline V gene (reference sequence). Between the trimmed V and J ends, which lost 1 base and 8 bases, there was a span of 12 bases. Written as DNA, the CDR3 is TGTGCCAGCAGCTTAGGAAGGGGCGCACACATTCAGTACTTC. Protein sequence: CASSLGRGAHIQYF.

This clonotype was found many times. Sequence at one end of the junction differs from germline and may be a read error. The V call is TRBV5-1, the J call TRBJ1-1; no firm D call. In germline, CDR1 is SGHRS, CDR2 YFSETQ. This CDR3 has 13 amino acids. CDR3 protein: CASSLGGYTEASF. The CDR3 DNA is TGCGCCAGCAGCTTGGGAGGGTACACTGAAGCTTCCTTT.

CDR3 DNA: TGTGCCAGCAGTTCGACAGGGGGCACGAACACTGAAGCTTTCTTT. Its translation: CASSSTGGTNTEAFF. This chain connects TRBV27 to TRBJ1-1, with TRBD1 identical over 10 bases. This CDR3 has 15 residues. The germline V gene encodes CDR1 MNHEY and CDR2 SMNVEV (reference sequence). After removal of 4 bases from V and 1 base from J, the junction contained 3 bases not matched to a gene.

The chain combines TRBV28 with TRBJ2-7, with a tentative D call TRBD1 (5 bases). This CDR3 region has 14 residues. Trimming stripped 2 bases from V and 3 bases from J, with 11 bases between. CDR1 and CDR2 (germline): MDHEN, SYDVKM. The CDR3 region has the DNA TGTGCCAGCAGTTTAGGACAAAGACACTACGAGCAGTACTTC. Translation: CASSLGQRHYEQYF.

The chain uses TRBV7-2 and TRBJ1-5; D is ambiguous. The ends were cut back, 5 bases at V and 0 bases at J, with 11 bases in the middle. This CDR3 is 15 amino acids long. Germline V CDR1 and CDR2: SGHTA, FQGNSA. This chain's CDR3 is CASSPQPYSNQPQHF. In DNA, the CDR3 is TGTGCCAGCAGCCCTCAGCCCTATAGCAATCAGCCCCAGCATTTT.

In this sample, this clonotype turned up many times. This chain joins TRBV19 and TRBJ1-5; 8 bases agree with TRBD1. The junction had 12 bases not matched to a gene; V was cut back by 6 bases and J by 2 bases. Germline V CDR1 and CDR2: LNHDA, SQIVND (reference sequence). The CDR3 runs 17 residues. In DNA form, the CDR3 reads TGTGCCAGTAGCTCCGGTCCCGGGACAGGACGCAATCAGCCCCAGCATTTT. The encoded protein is CASSSGPGTGRNQPQHF.

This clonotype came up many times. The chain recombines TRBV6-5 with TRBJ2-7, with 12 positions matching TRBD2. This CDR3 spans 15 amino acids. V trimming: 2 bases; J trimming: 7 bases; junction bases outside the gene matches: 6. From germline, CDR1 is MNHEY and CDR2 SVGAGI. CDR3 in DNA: TGTGCCAGCAGTTACGCGACTAGCGGGAGCAGGGAGCAGTACTTC. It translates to CASSYATSGSREQYF.

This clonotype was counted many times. CDR3 bases: TGTGCCAGTAGTATGGAGGGGAGTCAGCCCCAGCATTTT. Protein sequence: CASSMEGSQPQHF. The chain uses TRBV19 and TRBJ1-5, with D perhaps matching TRBD1 (5 bases). CDR1 is LNHDA, CDR2 SQIVND, per germline (reference sequence). V lost 3 bases and J lost 6, with 9 bases in between. CDR3 length equals 13 residues.

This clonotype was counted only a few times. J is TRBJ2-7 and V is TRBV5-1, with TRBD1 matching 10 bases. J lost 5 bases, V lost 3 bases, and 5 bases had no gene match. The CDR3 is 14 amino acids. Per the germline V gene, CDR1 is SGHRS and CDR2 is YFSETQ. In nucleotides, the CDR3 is TGCGCCAGCAGCTACGGACAGGGGGTCAACGAGCAGTACTTC. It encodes CASSYGQGVNEQYF.

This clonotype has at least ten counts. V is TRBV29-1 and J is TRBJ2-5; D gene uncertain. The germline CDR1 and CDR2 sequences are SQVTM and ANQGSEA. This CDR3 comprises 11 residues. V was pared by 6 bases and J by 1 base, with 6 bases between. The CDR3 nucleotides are TGCAGCGTACGCGGCCAAGAGACCCAGTACTTC. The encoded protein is CSVRGQETQYF.

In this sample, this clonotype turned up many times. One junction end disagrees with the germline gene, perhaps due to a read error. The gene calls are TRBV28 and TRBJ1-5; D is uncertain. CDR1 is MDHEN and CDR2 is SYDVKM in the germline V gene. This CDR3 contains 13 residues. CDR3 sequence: CASGLGSAQPQHF. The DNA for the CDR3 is TGTGCCAGCGGTTTGGGGTCGGCTCAGCCCCAGCATTTT.

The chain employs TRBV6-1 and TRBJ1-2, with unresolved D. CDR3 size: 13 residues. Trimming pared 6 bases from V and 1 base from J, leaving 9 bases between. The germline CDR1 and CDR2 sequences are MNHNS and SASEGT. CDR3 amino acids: CASRVTDNYGYTF. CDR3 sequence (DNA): TGTGCCAGCAGGGTGACCGATAACTATGGCTACACCTTC.